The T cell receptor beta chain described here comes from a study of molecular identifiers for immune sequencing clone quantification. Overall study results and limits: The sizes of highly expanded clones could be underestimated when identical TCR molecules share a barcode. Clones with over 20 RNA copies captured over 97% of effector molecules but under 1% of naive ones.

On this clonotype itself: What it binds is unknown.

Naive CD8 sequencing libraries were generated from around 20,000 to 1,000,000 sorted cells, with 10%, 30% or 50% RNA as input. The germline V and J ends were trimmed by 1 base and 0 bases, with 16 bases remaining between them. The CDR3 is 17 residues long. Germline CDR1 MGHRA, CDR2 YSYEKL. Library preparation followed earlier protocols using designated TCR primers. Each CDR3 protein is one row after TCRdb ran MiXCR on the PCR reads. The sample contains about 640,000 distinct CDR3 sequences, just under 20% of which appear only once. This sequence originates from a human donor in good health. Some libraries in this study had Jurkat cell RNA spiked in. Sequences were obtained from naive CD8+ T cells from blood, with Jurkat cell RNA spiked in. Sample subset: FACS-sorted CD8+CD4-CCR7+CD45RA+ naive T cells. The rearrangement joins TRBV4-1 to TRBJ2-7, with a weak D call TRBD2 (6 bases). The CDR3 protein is CASSQGMWGESSYEQYF. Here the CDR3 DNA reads TGCGCCAGCAGCCAAGGGATGTGGGGGGAAAGCTCCTACGAGCAGTACTTC.